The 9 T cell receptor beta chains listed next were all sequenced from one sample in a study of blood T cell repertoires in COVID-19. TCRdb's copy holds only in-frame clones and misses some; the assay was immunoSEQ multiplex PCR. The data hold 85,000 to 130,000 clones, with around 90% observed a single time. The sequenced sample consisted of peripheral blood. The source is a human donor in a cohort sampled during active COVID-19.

The CDR3 DNA reads TGTGCCAGCAGTTACTTCGAGGCTTACTACAATGAGCAGTTCTTC. It yields the protein CASSYFEAYYNEQFF. The rearrangement links TRBV6-6 to TRBJ2-1, with no clear D. Trimming took 1 base from V and 3 from J, leaving 10 bases between them. CDR1 MNHNY and CDR2 SVGAGI come from the germline V gene (reference sequence). The CDR3 runs to 15 residues.

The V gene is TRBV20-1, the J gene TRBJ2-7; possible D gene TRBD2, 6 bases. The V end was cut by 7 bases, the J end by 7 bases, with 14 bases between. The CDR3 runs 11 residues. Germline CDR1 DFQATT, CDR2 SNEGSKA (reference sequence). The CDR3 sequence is CSGMGLLEQYF. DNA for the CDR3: TGCAGTGGAATGGGACTGTTAGAGCAGTACTTC.

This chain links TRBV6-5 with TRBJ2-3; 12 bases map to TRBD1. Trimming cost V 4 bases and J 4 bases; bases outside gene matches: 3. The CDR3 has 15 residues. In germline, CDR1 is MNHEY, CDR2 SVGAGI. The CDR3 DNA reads TGTGCCAGCAGTTCCGGGACAGGGGGCGCAGATACGCAGTATTTT. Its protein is CASSSGTGGADTQYF.

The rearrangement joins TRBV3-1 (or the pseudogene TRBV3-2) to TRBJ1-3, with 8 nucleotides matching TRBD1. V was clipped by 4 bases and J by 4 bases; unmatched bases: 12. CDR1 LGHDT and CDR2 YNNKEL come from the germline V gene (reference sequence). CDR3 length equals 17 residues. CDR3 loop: CASSPLVDRGSGNTIYF. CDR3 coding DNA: TGTGCCAGCAGCCCTTTAGTTGACAGGGGTTCCGGAAACACCATATATTTT.

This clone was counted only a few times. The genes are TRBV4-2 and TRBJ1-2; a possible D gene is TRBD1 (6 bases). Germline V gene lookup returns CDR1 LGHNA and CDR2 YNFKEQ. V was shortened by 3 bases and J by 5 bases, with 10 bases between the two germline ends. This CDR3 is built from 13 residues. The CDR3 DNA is TGTGCCAGCAGCCATCCGGGACAATATGGCTACACCTTC. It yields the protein CASSHPGQYGYTF.

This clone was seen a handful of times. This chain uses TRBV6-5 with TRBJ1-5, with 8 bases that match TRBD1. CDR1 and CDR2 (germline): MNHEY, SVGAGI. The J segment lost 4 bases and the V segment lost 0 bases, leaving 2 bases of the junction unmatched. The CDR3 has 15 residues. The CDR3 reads CASSYSRTGNQPQHF. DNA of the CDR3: TGTGCCAGCAGTTACTCTAGGACAGGGAATCAGCCCCAGCATTTT.

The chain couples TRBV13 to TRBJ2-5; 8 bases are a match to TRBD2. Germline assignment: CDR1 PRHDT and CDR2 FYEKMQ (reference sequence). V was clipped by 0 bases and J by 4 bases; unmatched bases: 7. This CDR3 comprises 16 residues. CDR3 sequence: CASSLGTGGPGETQYF. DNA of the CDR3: TGTGCCAGCAGCTTAGGGACGGGAGGGCCCGGAGAGACCCAGTACTTC. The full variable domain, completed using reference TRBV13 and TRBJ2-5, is AAGVIQSPRHLIKEKRETATLKCYPIPRHDTVYWYQQGPGQDPQFLISFYEKMQSDKGSIPDRFSAQQFSDYHSELNMSSLELGDSALYFCASSLGTGGPGETQYFGPGTRLLVL.

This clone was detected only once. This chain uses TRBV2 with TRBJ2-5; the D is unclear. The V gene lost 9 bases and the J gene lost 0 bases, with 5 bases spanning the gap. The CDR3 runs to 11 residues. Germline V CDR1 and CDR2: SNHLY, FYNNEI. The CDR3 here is CASTYQETQYF. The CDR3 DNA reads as TGTGCCAGTACATACCAAGAGACCCAGTACTTC.

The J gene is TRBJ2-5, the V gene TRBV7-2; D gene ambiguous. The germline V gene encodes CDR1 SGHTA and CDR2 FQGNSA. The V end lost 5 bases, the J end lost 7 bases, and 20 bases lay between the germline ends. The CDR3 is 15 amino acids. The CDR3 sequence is CASSNDHVRIGTQYF. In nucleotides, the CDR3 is TGTGCCAGCAGCAATGACCACGTGCGGATCGGGACCCAGTACTTC. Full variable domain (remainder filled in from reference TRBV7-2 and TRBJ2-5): GAGVSQSPSNKVTEKGKDVELRCDPISGHTALYWYRQSLGQGLEFLIYFQGNSAPDKSGLPSDRFSAERTGGSVSTLTIQRTQQEDSAVYLCASSNDHVRIGTQYFGPGTRLLVL.